The 24 T cell receptor beta chains presented below share a single source sample, sequenced in a study of T cells in Graves' hyperthyroidism and ophthalmopathy. Regions amplified from RNA transcripts were the TCR beta CDR3 regions. RT-PCR in the first round (using the HTBI primer set) targeted the TCR CDR3. Each CDR3 protein gets one entry after TCRdb re-called the multiplex PCR reads with MiXCR. The profile shows about 560,000 distinct CDR3 sequences, around 15% of them singletons. The sequenced sample was blood. These receptors were taken from a woman under 30 with Graves' hyperthyroidism.

At least ten counts were recorded for this clonotype. The gene calls are TRBV7-2 and TRBJ2-2; D remains ambiguous. This CDR3 has 14 residues. Trimming took 0 bases from V and 4 from J, leaving 6 bases between them. Germline V gene data show CDR1 as SGHTA and CDR2 as FQGNSA. The CDR3 nucleotides are TGTGCCAGCAGCTTAGCGTCCAGCACCGGGGAGCTGTTTTTT. This codes for CASSLASSTGELFF.

This chain joins TRBV9 and TRBJ1-3, with D uncertain. V dropped 0 bases and J dropped 0 bases, with 10 bases sitting between them. In germline, CDR1 is SGDLS, CDR2 YYNGEE. The CDR3 length is 16 residues. The CDR3 spells CASSVGGMTSGNTIYF. In DNA form, the CDR3 reads TGTGCCAGCAGCGTAGGCGGCATGACCTCTGGAAACACCATATATTTT.

This clonotype was seen at least ten times. The V gene is TRBV5-1, the J gene TRBJ2-7, with 13 bases aligning to TRBD2. The J segment lost 7 bases and the V segment lost 4 bases, leaving 8 bases of the junction unmatched. The CDR3 is 15 residues long. Germline V gives CDR1 SGHRS, CDR2 YFSETQ. This CDR3 is CASSQRPGLAGEQYF. The CDR3 nucleotides read TGCGCCAGCAGCCAGAGACCGGGACTAGCGGGGGAGCAGTACTTC. Drawing the rest from reference TRBV5-1 and TRBJ2-7, the complete variable domain is KAGVTQTPRYLIKTRGQQVTLSCSPISGHRSVSWYQQTPGQGLQFLFEYFSETQRNKGNFPGRFSGRQFSNSRSEMNVSTLELGDSALYLCASSQRPGLAGEQYFGPGTRLTVT.

The chain couples TRBV6-1 to TRBJ2-1; TRBD2 matches 11 bases. The junction had 13 bases not matched to a gene; V was cut back by 5 bases and J by 10 bases. This CDR3 comprises 16 residues. Germline CDR1 reads MNHNS; CDR2 reads SASEGT. The CDR3 DNA sequence: TGTGCCAGCAGTAGACCGGGACTAGCGGTGTTTTGGGAGCAGTTCTTC. Translation: CASSRPGLAVFWEQFF.

Many counts were recorded for this clonotype. The chain employs TRBV12-3 or TRBV12-4 and TRBJ2-7, with 15 bases lining up with TRBD2. The CDR3 has 21 amino acids. The J segment lost 5 bases and the V segment lost 6 bases, leaving 23 bases of the junction unmatched. The DNA of the CDR3 is TGTGCCAGCAGCCCAGGGACTAGCGGGAGGTCCCGGCGGTTGGTTCGCGACGAGCAGTACTTC. This gives the protein CASSPGTSGRSRRLVRDEQYF.

This clonotype was seen a few times. The genes are TRBV19 and TRBJ1-5; D remains unclear. V lost 4 bases to trimming and J lost 7 bases, with 11 bases between them. This CDR3 is built from 13 residues. Per the germline V gene, CDR1 is LNHDA and CDR2 is SQIVND (reference sequence). In nucleotides, the CDR3 is TGTGCCAGTAGTAGCTTCAGTGCACAGCCCCAGCATTTT. Translating gives CASSSFSAQPQHF.

This clonotype was observed a handful of times. The V call is TRBV6-5, the J call TRBJ2-5; weak D call: TRBD2 (6 bases). Germline CDR1 reads MNHEY; CDR2 reads SVGAGI. Trimming pared 3 bases from V and 4 bases from J, leaving 18 bases between. The CDR3 is 16 amino acids. DNA of the CDR3: TGTGCCAGCAGTTATGGTGTGGAGGGTTTACGAGAGACCCAGTACTTC. It is translated as CASSYGVEGLRETQYF.

This clonotype was seen at least ten times. This chain links TRBV6-1 with TRBJ1-5; D is possibly TRBD1 (5 bases). The CDR3 sequence is 15 residues long. Germline CDR1 reads MNHNS; CDR2 reads SASEGT. Trimming removed 5 bases from V and 2 bases from J, with 13 bases in between. The CDR3 protein is CASSRHRDGNQPQHF. CDR3 sequence (DNA): TGTGCCAGCAGTCGTCACCGGGACGGCAATCAGCCCCAGCATTTT.

Many counts were recorded for this clonotype. The chain links TRBV4-1 to TRBJ1-2; 9 bases are shared with TRBD1. Germline V gene sequence: CDR1 MGHRA, CDR2 YSYEKL. CDR3 length: 14 residues. The ends lost 4 bases at V and 6 bases at J; junction bases unmatched: 6. The chain's CDR3 is CASSRGGQGNGYTF. CDR3 in DNA: TGCGCCAGCAGCCGGGGGGGACAGGGTAATGGCTACACCTTC.

This clonotype was seen a few times. The chain carries TRBV9 and TRBJ1-2; 7 bases are a match to TRBD1. V was clipped by 2 bases and J by 0 bases; unmatched bases: 4. The CDR3 is made up of 15 amino acids. Germline loops: CDR1 SGDLS, CDR2 YYNGEE. The CDR3 here is CASSVGTVANYGYTF. In nucleotides, the CDR3 is TGTGCCAGCAGCGTCGGGACAGTAGCTAACTATGGCTACACCTTC.

Many counts were recorded for this clonotype. The genes are TRBV7-2 and TRBJ2-7; perhaps D is TRBD1 or TRBD2 (5 bases each). The germline gives CDR1 SGHTA, CDR2 FQGNSA. CDR3 size: 14 residues. V gave up 1 base and J gave up 8 bases, with 15 bases separating them. DNA for the CDR3: TGTGCCAGCAGCTTAGAGAGGGGAGTGGAGAAGCAGTACTTC. Protein product: CASSLERGVEKQYF.

The J gene is TRBJ2-7, the V gene TRBV25-1; a possible D gene is TRBD1 (6 bases). The CDR3 sequence is 15 residues long. From germline, CDR1 is MGHDK and CDR2 SYGVNS. Trimming took off 7 bases at V and 5 bases at J, with 21 bases between the two ends. The CDR3 DNA follows: TGTGCCAGCACCCCCAACCCAGGGGAAGCGCACGAGCAGTACTTC. Protein sequence: CASTPNPGEAHEQYF.

This clonotype was picked up a small number of times. The chain joins TRBV20-1 to TRBJ2-5; possible D gene TRBD1, 5 bases. In germline, CDR1 is DFQATT, CDR2 SNEGSKA (reference sequence). The CDR3 has 13 amino acids. The V and J ends lost 2 bases and 7 bases respectively, with 14 bases between them. CDR3 residues: CSARSRVFGTQYF. The CDR3 bases are TGCAGTGCTAGAAGCAGGGTGTTCGGGACCCAGTACTTC.

In its sample, this clonotype was seen many times. This chain links TRBV12-3 or TRBV12-4 with TRBJ2-1; either TRBD1 or TRBD2 may fit D (6 bases each). This CDR3 region has 16 residues. The germline V and J ends were trimmed by 5 bases and 7 bases, with 21 bases remaining between them. Written as DNA, the CDR3 is TGTGCCAGCAGTACTGTGGGGGGCAGGGGAGGAAATGAGCAGTTCTTC. Its translation is CASSTVGGRGGNEQFF.

The V call is TRBV19, the J call TRBJ1-1, with D perhaps matching TRBD1 (6 bases). The V end was cut by 6 bases, the J end by 7 bases, with 15 bases between. CDR3 length equals 13 residues. The germline gives CDR1 LNHDA, CDR2 SQIVND (reference sequence). The CDR3 DNA reads TGTGCCAGTAGATCCCTCAGACAGGATGAAGCTTTCTTT. Amino acids: CASRSLRQDEAFF.

This clonotype was counted only a few times. The chain has TRBV18 and TRBJ2-5; 8 nucleotides line up with TRBD1. V shed 3 bases, J shed 4 bases, and the junction held 7 bases outside the gene matches. Per the germline V gene, CDR1 is KGHSH and CDR2 is LQKENI. The length of the CDR3 is 15 residues. In DNA, the CDR3 is TGTGCCAGCTCACCTCGACAGGGGACGGGAGAGACCCAGTACTTC. Its protein product is CASSPRQGTGETQYF.

This clonotype was seen at least ten times. V is TRBV7-8 and J is TRBJ2-2; no reliable D call. The CDR3 has 14 amino acids. Germline V gives CDR1 SGHVS, CDR2 FQNEAQ. V was shortened by 1 base and J by 3 bases, with 6 bases between the two germline ends. CDR3 region: CASSLDGYTGELFF. For the CDR3, the DNA is TGTGCCAGCAGCTTAGACGGCTACACCGGGGAGCTGTTTTTT.

In DNA form, the CDR3 reads TGTGCCAGCAGTTTGACTGGGACTAGCGGCCATGAGCAGTTCTTC. Translating it yields CASSLTGTSGHEQFF. The genes are TRBV27 and TRBJ2-1, with TRBD2 identical over 11 bases. The CDR3 is 15 amino acids. Germline V CDR1 and CDR2: MNHEY, SMNVEV (reference sequence). The V and J ends lost 3 bases and 8 bases, in that order; junction bases with no gene match: 6.

This clonotype came up many times. The gene calls are TRBV28 and TRBJ2-1, with D perhaps matching TRBD1 (5 bases). Germline V gene lookup returns CDR1 MDHEN and CDR2 SYDVKM. Trimming pared 6 bases from V and 1 base from J, leaving 16 bases between. The CDR3 loop spans 16 amino acids. The DNA for the CDR3 is TGTGCCAGCAGCTCCCCCGCAGGGAATTCCTACAATGAGCAGTTCTTC. It codes for CASSSPAGNSYNEQFF.

This clonotype was seen repeatedly, ten times or more. This sequence joins TRBV20-1 and TRBJ2-1, with TRBD2 matching 10 bases. The germline CDR1 and CDR2 sequences are DFQATT and SNEGSKA (reference sequence). The ends lost 3 bases at V and 3 bases at J; junction bases unmatched: 5. This CDR3 spans 15 amino acids. In DNA, the CDR3 is TGCAGTGCTAGGCCTACTAGCGGGGTCTACAATGAGCAGTTCTTC. It encodes CSARPTSGVYNEQFF.

This clonotype has at least ten counts. The CDR3 sequence: CASSPDRGNTEAFF. CDR3 coding DNA: TGTGCCAGCAGTCCGGACAGGGGGAACACTGAAGCTTTCTTT. The chain carries TRBV28 and TRBJ1-1, with 9 bases identical to TRBD1. The trim removed 5 bases at V and 1 base at J, leaving 2 bases unmatched. Germline V gene lookup returns CDR1 MDHEN and CDR2 SYDVKM. CDR3 size: 14 residues.

This clonotype was counted between two and nine times. This chain links TRBV18 with TRBJ2-5; D uncertain. The CDR3 sequence is 16 residues long. Germline V gene lookup returns CDR1 KGHSH and CDR2 LQKENI. V dropped 1 base and J dropped 7 bases, with 19 bases sitting between them. The CDR3 loop is CASSPLSRSQESTQYF. CDR3 DNA sequence: TGTGCCAGCTCACCACTGTCAAGATCCCAAGAGTCGACCCAGTACTTC.

This clonotype was observed a few times. The chain links TRBV7-9 to TRBJ1-6, with 7 bases that match TRBD1. The V gene end was trimmed by 5 bases and the J gene end by 7 bases; junction bases not matched to a gene: 5. In germline, CDR1 is SEHNR, CDR2 FQNEAQ (reference sequence). CDR3 length: 14 residues. CDR3 nucleotides: TGTGCCAGCAGCCTCGGGACAGCGAATTCACCCCTCCACTTT. Translated: CASSLGTANSPLHF. The whole variable domain, filled in from reference TRBV7-9 and TRBJ1-6, reads DTGVSQNPRHKITKRGQNVTFRCDPISEHNRLYWYRQTLGQGPEFLTYFQNEAQLEKSRLLSDRFSAERPKGSFSTLEIQRTEQGDSAMYLCASSLGTANSPLHFGNGTRLTVT.

Many counts were recorded for this clonotype. This CDR3 reads CASRLTSGYEQYF. CDR3 nucleotides: TGTGCCAGCAGACTTACTAGCGGTTACGAGCAGTACTTC. J is TRBJ2-7 and V is TRBV6-2 or TRBV6-3; 8 nucleotides line up with TRBD2. The CDR3 totals 13 residues. Germline CDR1 reads MNHEY; CDR2 reads SVGEGT. J was trimmed by 4 bases and V by 6 bases; bases with no gene match: 5.